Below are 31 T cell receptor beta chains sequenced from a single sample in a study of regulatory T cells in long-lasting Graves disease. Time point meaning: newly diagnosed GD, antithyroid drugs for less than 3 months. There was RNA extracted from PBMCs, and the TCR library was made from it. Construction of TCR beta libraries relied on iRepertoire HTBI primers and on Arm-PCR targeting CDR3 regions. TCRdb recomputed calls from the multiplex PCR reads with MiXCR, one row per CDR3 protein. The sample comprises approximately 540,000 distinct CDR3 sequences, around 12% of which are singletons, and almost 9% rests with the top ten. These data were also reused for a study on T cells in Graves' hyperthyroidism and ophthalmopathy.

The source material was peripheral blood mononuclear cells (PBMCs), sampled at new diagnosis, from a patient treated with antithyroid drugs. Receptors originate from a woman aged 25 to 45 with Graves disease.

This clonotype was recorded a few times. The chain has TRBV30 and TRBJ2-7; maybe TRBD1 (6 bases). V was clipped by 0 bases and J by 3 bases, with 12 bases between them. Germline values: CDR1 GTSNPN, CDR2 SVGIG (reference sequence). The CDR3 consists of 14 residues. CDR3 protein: CAWSVKAGDYEQYF. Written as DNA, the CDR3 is TGTGCCTGGAGTGTAAAGGCAGGGGACTACGAGCAGTACTTC.

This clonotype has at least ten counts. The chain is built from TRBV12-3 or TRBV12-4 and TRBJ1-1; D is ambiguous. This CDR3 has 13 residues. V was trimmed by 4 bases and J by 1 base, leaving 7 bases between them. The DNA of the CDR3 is TGTGCCAGCAGTTCTGCACAGAACACTGAAGCTTTCTTT. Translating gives CASSSAQNTEAFF.

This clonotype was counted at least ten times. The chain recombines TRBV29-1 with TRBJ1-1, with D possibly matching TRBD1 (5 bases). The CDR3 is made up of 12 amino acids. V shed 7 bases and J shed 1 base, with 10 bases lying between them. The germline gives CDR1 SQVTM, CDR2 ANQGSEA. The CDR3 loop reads CSGTQANTEAFF. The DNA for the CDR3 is TGCAGCGGCACACAGGCGAACACTGAAGCTTTCTTT.

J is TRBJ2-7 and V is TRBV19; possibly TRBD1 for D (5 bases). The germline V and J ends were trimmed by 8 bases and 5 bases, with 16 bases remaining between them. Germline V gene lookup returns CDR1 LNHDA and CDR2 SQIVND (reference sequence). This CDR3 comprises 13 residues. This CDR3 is CASLADSGDEQYF. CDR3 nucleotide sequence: TGTGCCAGTTTAGCAGACAGTGGGGACGAGCAGTACTTC.

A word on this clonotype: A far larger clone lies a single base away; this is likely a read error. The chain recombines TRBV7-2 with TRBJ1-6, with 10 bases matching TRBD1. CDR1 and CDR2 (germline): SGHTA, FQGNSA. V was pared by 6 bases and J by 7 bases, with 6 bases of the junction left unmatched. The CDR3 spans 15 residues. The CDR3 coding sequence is TGTGCCAGCAGGACAGGGGGCGCGAGGAATTCACCCCTCCACTTT. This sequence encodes CASRTGGARNSPLHF. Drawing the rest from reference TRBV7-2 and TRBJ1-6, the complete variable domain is GAGVSQSPSNKVTEKGKDVELRCDPISGHTALYWYRQSLGQGLEFLIYFQGNSAPDKSGLPSDRFSAERTGGSVSTLTIQRTQQEDSAVYLCASRTGGARNSPLHFGNGTRLTVT.

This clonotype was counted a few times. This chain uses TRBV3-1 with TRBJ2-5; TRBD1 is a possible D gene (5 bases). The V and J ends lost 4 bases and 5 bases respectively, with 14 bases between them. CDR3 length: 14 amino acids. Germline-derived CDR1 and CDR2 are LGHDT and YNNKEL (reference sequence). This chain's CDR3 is CASSPIRVGETQYF. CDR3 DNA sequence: TGTGCCAGCAGCCCGATCAGGGTTGGGGAGACCCAGTACTTC.

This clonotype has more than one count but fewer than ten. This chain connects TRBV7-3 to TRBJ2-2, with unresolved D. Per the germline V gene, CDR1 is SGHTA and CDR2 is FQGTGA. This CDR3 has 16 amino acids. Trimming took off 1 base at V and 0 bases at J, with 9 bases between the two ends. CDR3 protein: CASSLNPGTNTGELFF. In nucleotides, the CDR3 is TGTGCCAGCAGCTTAAATCCGGGTACGAACACCGGGGAGCTGTTTTTT.

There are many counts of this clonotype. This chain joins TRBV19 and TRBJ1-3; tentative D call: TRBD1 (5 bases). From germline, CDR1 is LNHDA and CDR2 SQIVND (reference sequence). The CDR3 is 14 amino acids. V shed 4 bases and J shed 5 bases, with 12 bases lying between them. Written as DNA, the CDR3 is TGTGCCAGTAGTAGACCGGGACCCCGAAACACCATATATTTT. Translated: CASSRPGPRNTIYF.

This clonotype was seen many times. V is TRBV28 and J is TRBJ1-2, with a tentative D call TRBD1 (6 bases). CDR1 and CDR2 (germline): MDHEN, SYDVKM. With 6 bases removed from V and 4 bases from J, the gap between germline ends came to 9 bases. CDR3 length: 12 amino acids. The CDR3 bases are TGTGCCAGCAGGGGGGGCCGCTATGGCTACACCTTC. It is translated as CASRGGRYGYTF.

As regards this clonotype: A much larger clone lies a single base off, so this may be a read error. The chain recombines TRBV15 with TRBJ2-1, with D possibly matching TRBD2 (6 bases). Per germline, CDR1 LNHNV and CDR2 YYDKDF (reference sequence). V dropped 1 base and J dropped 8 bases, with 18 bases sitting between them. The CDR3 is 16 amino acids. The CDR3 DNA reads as TGTGCCACCAGCAGAGGGGAGGTTGAAGGGAGCCATGAGCAGTTCTTC. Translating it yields CATSRGEVEGSHEQFF. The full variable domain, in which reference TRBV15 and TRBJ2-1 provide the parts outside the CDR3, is DAMVIQNPRYQVTQFGKPVTLSCSQTLNHNVMYWYQQKSSQAPKLLFHYYDKDFNNEADTPDNFQSRRPNTSFCFLDIRSPGLGDTAMYLCATSRGEVEGSHEQFFGPGTRLTVL.

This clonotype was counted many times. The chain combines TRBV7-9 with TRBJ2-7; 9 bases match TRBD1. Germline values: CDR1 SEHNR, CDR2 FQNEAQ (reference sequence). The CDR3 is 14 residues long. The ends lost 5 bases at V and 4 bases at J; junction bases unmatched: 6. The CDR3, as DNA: TGTGCCAGCAGCCCCGCGGGACAGGGATACGAGCAGTACTTC. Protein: CASSPAGQGYEQYF.

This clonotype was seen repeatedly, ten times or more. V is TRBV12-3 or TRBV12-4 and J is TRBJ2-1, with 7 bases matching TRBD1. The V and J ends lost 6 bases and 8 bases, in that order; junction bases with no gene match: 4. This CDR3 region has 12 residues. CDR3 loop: CASSSTGDEQFF. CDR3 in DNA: TGTGCCAGCAGCTCTACAGGGGATGAGCAGTTCTTC.

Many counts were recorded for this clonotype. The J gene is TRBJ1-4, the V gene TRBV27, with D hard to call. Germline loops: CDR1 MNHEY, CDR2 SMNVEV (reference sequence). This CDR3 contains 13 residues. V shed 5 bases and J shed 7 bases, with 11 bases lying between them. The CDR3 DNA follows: TGTGCCAGCAGTCCCCGGACGGGTGAAAAACTGTTTTTT. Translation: CASSPRTGEKLFF. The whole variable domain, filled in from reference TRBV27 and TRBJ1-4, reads EAQVTQNPRYLITVTGKKLTVTCSQNMNHEYMSWYRQDPGLGLRQIYYSMNVEVTDKGDVPEGYKVSRKEKRNFPLILESPSPNQTSLYFCASSPRTGEKLFFGSGTQLSVL.

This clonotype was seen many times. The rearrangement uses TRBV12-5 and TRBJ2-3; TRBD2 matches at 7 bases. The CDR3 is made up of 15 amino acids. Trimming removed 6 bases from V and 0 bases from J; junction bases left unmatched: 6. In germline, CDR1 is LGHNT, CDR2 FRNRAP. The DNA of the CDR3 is TGTGCTAGTGGCCAGGACGGGAGGAGCACAGATACGCAGTATTTT. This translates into CASGQDGRSTDTQYF. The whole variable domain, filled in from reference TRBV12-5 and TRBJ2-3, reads DARVTQTPRHKVTEMGQEVTMRCQPILGHNTVFWYRQTMMQGLELLAYFRNRAPLDDSGMPKDRFSAEMPDATLATLKIQPSEPRDSAVYFCASGQDGRSTDTQYFGPGTRLTVL.

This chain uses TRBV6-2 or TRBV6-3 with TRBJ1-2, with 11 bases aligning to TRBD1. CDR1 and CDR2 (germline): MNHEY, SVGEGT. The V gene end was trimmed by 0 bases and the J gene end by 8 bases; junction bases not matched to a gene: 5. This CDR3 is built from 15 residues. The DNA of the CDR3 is TGTGCCAGCAGTTACTCGTCGGGACAGGGGGACGGCTACACCTTC. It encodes CASSYSSGQGDGYTF.

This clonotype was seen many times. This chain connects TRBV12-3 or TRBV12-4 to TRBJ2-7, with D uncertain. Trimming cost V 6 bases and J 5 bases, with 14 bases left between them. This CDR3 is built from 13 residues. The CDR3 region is CASSSTLWDEQYF. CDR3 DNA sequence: TGTGCCAGCAGCTCAACCCTTTGGGACGAGCAGTACTTC.

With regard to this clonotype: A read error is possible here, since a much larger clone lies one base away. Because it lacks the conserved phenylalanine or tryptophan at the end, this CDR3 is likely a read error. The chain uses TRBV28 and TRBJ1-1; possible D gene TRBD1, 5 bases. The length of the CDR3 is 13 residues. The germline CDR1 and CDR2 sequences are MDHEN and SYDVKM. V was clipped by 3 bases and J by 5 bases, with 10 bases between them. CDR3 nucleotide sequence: TGTGCCAGCAGTTTCGTGGGGGGTACTGAAGCTTTCTCT. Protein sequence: CASSFVGGTEAFS.

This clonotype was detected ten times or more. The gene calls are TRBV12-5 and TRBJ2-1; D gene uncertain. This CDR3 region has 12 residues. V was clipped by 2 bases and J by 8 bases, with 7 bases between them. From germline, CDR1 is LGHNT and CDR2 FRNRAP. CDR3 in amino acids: CASGLFPHEQFF. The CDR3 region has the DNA TGTGCTAGTGGTTTGTTTCCCCATGAGCAGTTCTTC.

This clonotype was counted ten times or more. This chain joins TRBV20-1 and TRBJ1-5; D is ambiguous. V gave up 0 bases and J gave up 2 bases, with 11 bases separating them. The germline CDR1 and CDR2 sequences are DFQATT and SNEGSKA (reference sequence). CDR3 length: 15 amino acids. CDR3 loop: CSARDRRAGNQPQHF. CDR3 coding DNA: TGCAGTGCTAGAGATCGTCGGGCTGGCAATCAGCCCCAGCATTTT.

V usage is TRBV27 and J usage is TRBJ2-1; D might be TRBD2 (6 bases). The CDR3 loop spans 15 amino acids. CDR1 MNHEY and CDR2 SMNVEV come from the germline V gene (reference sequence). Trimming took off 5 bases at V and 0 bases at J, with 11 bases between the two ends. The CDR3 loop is CASSTSTSSYNEQFF. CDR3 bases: TGTGCCAGCAGTACCTCGACTAGCTCCTACAATGAGCAGTTCTTC.

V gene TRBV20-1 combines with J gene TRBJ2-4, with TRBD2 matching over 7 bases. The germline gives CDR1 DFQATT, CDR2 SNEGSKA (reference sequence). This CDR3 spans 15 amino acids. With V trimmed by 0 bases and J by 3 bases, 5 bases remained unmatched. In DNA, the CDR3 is TGCAGTGCTAGAGATTGGGAGGGTATCAAAAACATTCAGTACTTC. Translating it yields CSARDWEGIKNIQYF.

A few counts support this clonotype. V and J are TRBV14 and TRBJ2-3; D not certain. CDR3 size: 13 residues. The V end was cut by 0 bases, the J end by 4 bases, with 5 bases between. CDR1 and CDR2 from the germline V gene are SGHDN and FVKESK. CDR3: CASSQEWADTQYF. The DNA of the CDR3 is TGTGCCAGCAGCCAAGAATGGGCAGATACGCAGTATTTT.

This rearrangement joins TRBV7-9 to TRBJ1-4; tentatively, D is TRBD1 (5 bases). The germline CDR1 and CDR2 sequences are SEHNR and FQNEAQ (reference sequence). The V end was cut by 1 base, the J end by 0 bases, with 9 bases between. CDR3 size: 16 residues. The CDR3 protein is CASSLGRGATNEKLFF. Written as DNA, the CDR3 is TGTGCCAGCAGCTTAGGGCGGGGCGCAACTAATGAAAAACTGTTTTTT.

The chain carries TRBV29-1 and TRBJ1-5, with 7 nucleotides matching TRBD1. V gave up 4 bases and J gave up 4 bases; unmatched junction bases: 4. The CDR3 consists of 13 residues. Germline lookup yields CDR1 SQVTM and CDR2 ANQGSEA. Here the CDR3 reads CSVARGQNQPQHF. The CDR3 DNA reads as TGCAGCGTTGCCAGGGGACAGAATCAGCCCCAGCATTTT.

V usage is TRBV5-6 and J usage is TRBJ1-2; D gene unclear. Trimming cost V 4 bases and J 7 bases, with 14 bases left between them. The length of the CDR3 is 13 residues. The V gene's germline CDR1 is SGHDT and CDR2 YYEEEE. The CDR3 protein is CASSPVTISGYTF. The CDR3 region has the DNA TGTGCCAGCAGCCCTGTGACCATTTCTGGCTACACCTTC. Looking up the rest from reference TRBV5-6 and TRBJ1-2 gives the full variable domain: DAGVTQSPTHLIKTRGQQVTLRCSPKSGHDTVSWYQQALGQGPQFIFQYYEEEERQRGNFPDRFSGHQFPNYSSELNVNALLLGDSALYLCASSPVTISGYTFGSGTRLTVV.

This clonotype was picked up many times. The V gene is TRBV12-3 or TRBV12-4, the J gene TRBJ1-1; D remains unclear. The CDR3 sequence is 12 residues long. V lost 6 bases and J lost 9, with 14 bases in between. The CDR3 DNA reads TGTGCCAGCAGCAGTACAGAGATTAAAGCTTTCTTT. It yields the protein CASSSTEIKAFF.

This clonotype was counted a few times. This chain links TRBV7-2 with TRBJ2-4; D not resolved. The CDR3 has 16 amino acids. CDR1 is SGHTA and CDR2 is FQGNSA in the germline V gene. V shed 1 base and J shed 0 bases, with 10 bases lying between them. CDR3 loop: CASSLVSVLAKNIQYF. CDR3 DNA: TGTGCCAGCAGCTTAGTGTCGGTTTTAGCCAAAAACATTCAGTACTTC. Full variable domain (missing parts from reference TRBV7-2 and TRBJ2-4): GAGVSQSPSNKVTEKGKDVELRCDPISGHTALYWYRQSLGQGLEFLIYFQGNSAPDKSGLPSDRFSAERTGGSVSTLTIQRTQQEDSAVYLCASSLVSVLAKNIQYFGAGTRLSVL.

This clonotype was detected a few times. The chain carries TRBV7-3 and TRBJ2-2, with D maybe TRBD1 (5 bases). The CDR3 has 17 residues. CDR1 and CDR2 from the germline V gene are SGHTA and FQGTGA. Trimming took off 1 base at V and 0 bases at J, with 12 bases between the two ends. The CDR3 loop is CASSLKDTYTNTGELFF. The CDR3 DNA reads TGTGCCAGCAGCTTAAAGGACACCTACACGAACACCGGGGAGCTGTTTTTT. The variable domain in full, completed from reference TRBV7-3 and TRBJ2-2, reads GAGVSQTPSNKVTEKGKYVELRCDPISGHTALYWYRQSLGQGPEFLIYFQGTGAADDSGLPNDRFFAVRPEGSVSTLKIQRTERGDSAVYLCASSLKDTYTNTGELFFGEGSRLTVL.

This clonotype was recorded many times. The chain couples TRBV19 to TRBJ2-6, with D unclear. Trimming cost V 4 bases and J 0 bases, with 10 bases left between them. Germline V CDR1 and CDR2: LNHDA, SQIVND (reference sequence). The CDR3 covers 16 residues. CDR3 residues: CASSNSGSSGANVLTF. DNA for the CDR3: TGTGCCAGTAGTAACTCGGGTAGCTCTGGGGCCAACGTCCTGACTTTC.

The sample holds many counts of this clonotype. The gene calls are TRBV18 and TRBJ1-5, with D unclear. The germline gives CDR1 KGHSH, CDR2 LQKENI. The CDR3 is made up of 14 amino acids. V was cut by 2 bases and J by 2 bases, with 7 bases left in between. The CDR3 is CASSPGYGNQPQHF. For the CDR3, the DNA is TGTGCCAGCTCACCAGGGTACGGCAATCAGCCCCAGCATTTT.

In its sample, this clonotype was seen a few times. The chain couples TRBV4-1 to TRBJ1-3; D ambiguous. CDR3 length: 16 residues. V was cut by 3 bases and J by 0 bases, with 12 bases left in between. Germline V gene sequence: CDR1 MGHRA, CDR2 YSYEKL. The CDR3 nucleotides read TGCGCCAGCAGCCATGCCGGGATATACTCTGGAAACACCATATATTTT. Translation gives CASSHAGIYSGNTIYF.